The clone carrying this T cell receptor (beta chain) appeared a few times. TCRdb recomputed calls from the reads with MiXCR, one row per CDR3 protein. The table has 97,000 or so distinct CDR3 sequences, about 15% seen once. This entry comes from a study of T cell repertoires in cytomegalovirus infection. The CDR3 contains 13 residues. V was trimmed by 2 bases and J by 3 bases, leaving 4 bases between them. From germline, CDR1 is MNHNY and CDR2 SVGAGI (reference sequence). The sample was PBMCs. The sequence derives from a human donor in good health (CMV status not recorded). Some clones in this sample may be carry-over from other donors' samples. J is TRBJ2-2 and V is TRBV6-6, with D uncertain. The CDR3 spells CASSYGYTGELFF. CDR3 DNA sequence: TGTGCCAGCAGTTACGGTTACACCGGGGAGCTGTTTTTT.